One and the same sample provided the 8 T cell receptor beta chains below, sequenced in a study of T-cell memory formation after mild COVID-19. TCRdb reprocessed the 5' RACE reads with MiXCR, giving one entry per CDR3 protein. The repertoire consists of about 88,000 distinct CDR3 sequences, with roughly 25% occurring once and the leading ten covering approximately 45%. Sequenced material: PBMCs or a T cell subset sorted from them (not recorded which). The receptors were gathered from a man in his late teens or twenties who had mild COVID-19 (a few samples of this study predate the infection). Cell type and time point are not known.

V gene TRBV5-5 combines with J gene TRBJ1-4; D is undetermined. There are 11 residues in the CDR3. The V end lost 5 bases, the J end lost 14 bases, and 13 bases lay between the germline ends. Germline V gene lookup returns CDR1 SGHKS and CDR2 YYEKEE (reference sequence). The CDR3 sequence is CASSEGSVLFF. The CDR3 region has the DNA TGTGCCAGCAGTGAGGGATCAGTTCTGTTTTTT.

This sequence joins TRBV20-1 and TRBJ2-4; a weak D match, TRBD2 (5 bases). This CDR3 is 14 amino acids long. CDR1 is DFQATT, CDR2 SNEGSKA, per germline (reference sequence). Trimming pared 5 bases from V and 6 bases from J, leaving 17 bases between. Here the CDR3 reads CSAVSSARRNIQYF. The CDR3 DNA follows: TGCAGTGCTGTGAGTAGCGCCCGAAGAAACATTCAGTACTTC.

This clonotype was picked up many times. The V gene is TRBV12-3 or TRBV12-4, the J gene TRBJ2-7; D is perhaps TRBD1 (5 bases). With 6 bases removed from V and 7 bases from J, the gap between germline ends came to 13 bases. This CDR3 has 12 residues. In nucleotides, the CDR3 is TGTGCCAGCAGCTACCAGGGCCCTGAGCAGTACTTC. Protein sequence: CASSYQGPEQYF.

The table lists this clonotype with a count of one. This chain uses TRBV7-9 with TRBJ2-5, with 7 bases lining up with TRBD2. This CDR3 contains 14 residues. Germline trimming cut 3 bases from V and 3 bases from J; bases unmatched to any gene: 4. Germline-derived CDR1 and CDR2 are SEHNR and FQNEAQ (reference sequence). CDR3 sequence: CASSFRAGEETQYF. CDR3 in DNA: TGTGCCAGCAGCTTTAGGGCGGGAGAAGAGACCCAGTACTTC. Full variable domain (rest looked up from reference TRBV7-9 and TRBJ2-5): DTGVSQNPRHKITKRGQNVTFRCDPISEHNRLYWYRQTLGQGPEFLTYFQNEAQLEKSRLLSDRFSAERPKGSFSTLEIQRTEQGDSAMYLCASSFRAGEETQYFGPGTRLLVL.

The chain recombines TRBV5-6 with TRBJ2-7; D call uncertain. V was shortened by 2 bases and J by 0 bases, with 12 bases between the two germline ends. Germline loops: CDR1 SGHDT, CDR2 YYEEEE. CDR3 length: 15 amino acids. In DNA, the CDR3 is TGTGCCAGCAGCTTTTCGACCCTGAGCTCCTACGAGCAGTACTTC. The encoded protein is CASSFSTLSSYEQYF.

In DNA form, the CDR3 reads TGCGCCAGCAGCCAAGGGGGGAGTGGCTACACCTTC. Translated, it gives CASSQGGSGYTF. This chain uses TRBV4-3 with TRBJ1-2, with D tentatively TRBD1 (5 bases). The germline V gene has CDR1 LGHNA and CDR2 YSLEER. The V end was cut by 1 base, the J end by 7 bases, with 7 bases between. The CDR3 is made up of 12 amino acids.

The rearrangement links TRBV7-2 to TRBJ1-2, with D tentatively TRBD1 (5 bases). The germline V gene encodes CDR1 SGHTA and CDR2 FQGNSA. The CDR3 is made up of 15 amino acids. Trimming stripped 6 bases from V and 9 bases from J, with 23 bases between. This CDR3 reads CASSSNPGRRLRYTF. CDR3 nucleotide sequence: TGTGCCAGCAGTTCTAATCCGGGACGGAGGCTTCGCTACACCTTC.

CDR3 region: CASRPTGSQETQYF. For the CDR3, the DNA is TGTGCCAGCAGGCCTACAGGGTCACAAGAGACCCAGTACTTC. The chain recombines TRBV6-2 or TRBV6-3 with TRBJ2-5, with D perhaps TRBD1 (6 bases). The CDR3 loop spans 14 amino acids. The ends were cut back, 6 bases at V and 2 bases at J, with 13 bases in the middle. The germline V gene encodes CDR1 MNHEY and CDR2 SVGEGT.